The 30 T cell receptor beta chains reported below all come from one sample, sequenced in a study of regulatory T cells in long-lasting Graves disease. Stated time point: newly diagnosed GD, antithyroid drugs for less than 3 months. The TCR library was made from RNA that had been extracted from PBMCs in TRIzol. CDR3-region Arm-PCR and iRepertoire HTBI primers produced the TCR beta libraries. TCRdb reprocessed the multiplex PCR reads via MiXCR and lists one record per CDR3 protein. The table lists 600,000 to 650,000 distinct CDR3 sequences, roughly 15% of them singletons. These data were likewise used in another study, on T cells in Graves' hyperthyroidism and ophthalmopathy.

The starting material was peripheral blood mononuclear cells (PBMCs), obtained at new diagnosis, from a patient treated with antithyroid drugs. The receptor set was obtained from a woman aged 25 to 39 with Graves disease.

Only a few counts were recorded for this clonotype. The chain carries TRBV10-3 and TRBJ1-2; 7 nucleotides agree with TRBD1. V dropped 8 bases and J dropped 0; count of bases not matched to a gene: 9. The CDR3 extends over 15 amino acids. Germline CDR1 ENHRY, CDR2 SYGVKD. The CDR3 DNA is TGTGCCATCGGGCCGTCGACAGGGACTAACTATGGCTACACCTTC. This sequence encodes CAIGPSTGTNYGYTF.

The count of this clonotype is one. This rearrangement joins TRBV6-2 or TRBV6-3 to TRBJ2-5; no firm D call. The germline V gene encodes CDR1 MNHEY and CDR2 SVGEGT. V was pared by 4 bases and J by 1 base, with 10 bases between. The CDR3 has 14 residues. Written as DNA, the CDR3 is TGTGCCAGCAGTTCGGCCCAAAGCCAAGAGACCCAGTACTTC. Translating it yields CASSSAQSQETQYF.

Of note for this clonotype: A much larger clone differs from this one at a single base, so this may be a read error. V is TRBV20-1 and J is TRBJ1-1, with unresolved D. Looked up from germline, CDR1 is DFQATT and CDR2 is SNEGSKA (reference sequence). The CDR3 loop spans 12 amino acids. V gave up 5 bases and J gave up 4 bases, with 11 bases separating them. Written as DNA, the CDR3 is TGCAGTGCTTTCACAGAGAGCACTGAAGCTTTCTTT. This gives the protein CSAFTESTEAFF.

This clonotype was seen a handful of times. This chain joins TRBV5-1 and TRBJ2-3; 9 bases are shared with TRBD1. This CDR3 spans 19 amino acids. Germline assignment: CDR1 SGHRS and CDR2 YFSETQ. Trimming at V came to 3 bases and at J to 5 bases, leaving 19 bases not matched to a gene. The CDR3 DNA follows: TGCGCCAGCAGCTCTGGACAGGGGACGTCCCCGCTATACATAGATACGCAGTATTTT. This translates into CASSSGQGTSPLYIDTQYF.

This clonotype occurred a few times. The chain recombines TRBV27 with TRBJ2-7; no definite D call. The germline V gene has CDR1 MNHEY and CDR2 SMNVEV (reference sequence). Trimming removed 2 bases from V and 5 bases from J, with 16 bases in between. This CDR3 has 15 amino acids. The CDR3 DNA reads TGTGCCAGCAGTTTAAAGGCGTTGTCGTGGGACGAGCAGTACTTC. Its protein is CASSLKALSWDEQYF.

This clonotype was seen a few times. The chain joins TRBV5-6 to TRBJ2-3; 7 bases map to TRBD2. This CDR3 has 16 residues. Germline V gene sequence: CDR1 SGHDT, CDR2 YYEEEE. V lost 4 bases and J lost 1; bases outside the gene matches: 9. CDR3 sequence (DNA): TGTGCCAGCAGCCCCTGGGGGGGTTGGGGCACAGATACGCAGTATTTT. Amino acid sequence: CASSPWGGWGTDTQYF.

This clonotype was found a few times. The V gene is TRBV7-3, the J gene TRBJ2-7, with 8 nucleotides matching TRBD2. The V segment lost 4 bases and the J segment 3 bases; nucleotides outside the gene matches: 8. Germline V gene sequence: CDR1 SGHTA, CDR2 FQGTGA. CDR3 length: 15 residues. CDR3 sequence (DNA): TGTGCCAGCAGCTCAAACGCCGGGACTAGCTACGAGCAGTACTTC. Protein sequence: CASSSNAGTSYEQYF. The complete variable domain, with remaining parts taken from reference TRBV7-3 and TRBJ2-7, reads GAGVSQTPSNKVTEKGKYVELRCDPISGHTALYWYRQSLGQGPEFLIYFQGTGAADDSGLPNDRFFAVRPEGSVSTLKIQRTERGDSAVYLCASSSNAGTSYEQYFGPGTRLTVT.

There are a few counts of this clonotype. The gene calls are TRBV9 and TRBJ2-7, with D maybe TRBD2 (6 bases). CDR3 length: 16 residues. Germline CDR1 is SGDLS and CDR2 is YYNGEE. Trimming took off 4 bases at V and 2 bases at J, with 19 bases between the two ends. CDR3 sequence (DNA): TGTGCCAGCAGCCCCCGAACGGGCGGAGGGGCCTACGAGCAGTACTTC. It codes for CASSPRTGGGAYEQYF.

In its sample, this clonotype was seen many times. The chain recombines TRBV29-1 with TRBJ2-7, with 9 nucleotides matching TRBD1. The CDR3 runs 15 residues. Trimming at V came to 6 bases and at J to 0 bases, leaving 9 bases not matched to a gene. CDR1 is SQVTM, CDR2 ANQGSEA, per germline. The CDR3 sequence is CSVKRDRVTSYEQYF. CDR3 nucleotide sequence: TGCAGCGTCAAGAGGGACAGGGTGACCTCCTACGAGCAGTACTTC.

This chain uses TRBV5-1 with TRBJ1-1; unclear D gene. From germline, CDR1 is SGHRS and CDR2 YFSETQ. The V end was cut by 5 bases, the J end by 6 bases, with 20 bases between. The CDR3 sequence is 15 residues long. The CDR3 here is CASRTTRIASAEAFF. The CDR3 nucleotides are TGCGCCAGCAGGACTACAAGGATAGCTAGCGCTGAAGCTTTCTTT.

This clonotype was seen only a few times. The chain carries TRBV5-1 and TRBJ2-2; D is uncertain. This CDR3 has 15 amino acids. CDR1 is SGHRS and CDR2 is YFSETQ in the germline V gene. The V end lost 6 bases, the J end lost 0 bases, and 12 bases lay between the germline ends. CDR3 loop: CASKRDAANTGELFF. The CDR3, as DNA: TGCGCCAGCAAGCGAGACGCCGCGAACACCGGGGAGCTGTTTTTT.

Notes on this clonotype: A single base separates this from a much larger clone, so it may be a read error. This CDR3 fails to terminate in the conserved phenylalanine or tryptophan, so it likely reflects a read error. The chain joins TRBV20-1 to TRBJ1-1, with a tentative D call TRBD1 (6 bases). Germline CDR1 is DFQATT and CDR2 is SNEGSKA (reference sequence). The V and J ends lost 3 bases and 1 base respectively, with 15 bases between them. The length of the CDR3 is 15 residues. The CDR3 spells CSASYPGVSNTEAFS. The CDR3 DNA reads TGCAGTGCTAGTTACCCAGGGGTCTCGAACACTGAAGCTTTCTCT.

This clonotype was found a few times. The V and J genes are TRBV2 and TRBJ2-7; D uncertain. The CDR3 is 12 residues long. The germline CDR1 and CDR2 sequences are SNHLY and FYNNEI. Deletions cut 5 bases from V and 6 bases from J, with 11 bases between. The CDR3 reads CASSYAQPEQYF. The CDR3 nucleotides read TGTGCCAGCAGTTACGCACAGCCCGAGCAGTACTTC.

The table lists this clonotype with many counts. The CDR3 here is CASIPLINTGELFF. DNA of the CDR3: TGTGCCAGCATTCCTTTGATAAACACCGGGGAGCTGTTTTTT. V gene TRBV6-1 combines with J gene TRBJ2-2; D gene unclear. Trimming removed 7 bases from V and 2 bases from J, with 11 bases in between. CDR1 and CDR2 from the germline V gene are MNHNS and SASEGT. The CDR3 has 14 residues.

In this sample, this clonotype turned up many times. The chain recombines TRBV6-1 with TRBJ2-7; 7 bases match TRBD2. V was clipped by 3 bases and J by 2 bases; unmatched bases: 10. Germline V gives CDR1 MNHNS, CDR2 SASEGT. The CDR3 is made up of 16 amino acids. The chain's CDR3 is CASSDWAGGSTYEQYF. The CDR3 nucleotides are TGTGCCAGCAGTGACTGGGCTGGCGGGAGCACCTACGAGCAGTACTTC.

This clonotype has ten or more counts. The chain links TRBV11-2 to TRBJ2-1, with D uncertain. Trimming removed 1 base from V and 6 bases from J, with 16 bases in between. Germline CDR1 and CDR2: SGHAT and FQNNGV. CDR3 length equals 16 residues. The CDR3 sequence is CASSLVLGMWSNEQFF. DNA for the CDR3: TGTGCCAGCAGCTTAGTTCTGGGAATGTGGTCCAATGAGCAGTTCTTC.

This clonotype was recorded many times. The rearrangement joins TRBV5-1 to TRBJ2-7; 7 bases are a match to TRBD1. The CDR3 runs to 15 residues. With 4 bases clipped from V and 0 bases from J, the junction kept 7 bases outside the gene matches. Looked up from germline, CDR1 is SGHRS and CDR2 is YFSETQ. CDR3 bases: TGCGCCAGCAGCCCCGGACAGGTCGTCTCCTACGAGCAGTACTTC. Protein sequence: CASSPGQVVSYEQYF.

As for this clonotype: This may be a read error, as it is one base from a much larger clone. The V gene is TRBV20-1, the J gene TRBJ1-6, with a tentative D call TRBD1 (6 bases). This CDR3 contains 14 residues. Trimming left V 6 bases short and J 9 bases short, with 18 bases between. CDR1 is DFQATT, CDR2 SNEGSKA, per germline (reference sequence). CDR3 nucleotides: TGCAGTGCCAGGTCGGCAGGGGCGGGTTCACCCCTCCACTTT. It codes for CSARSAGAGSPLHF.

In this sample, this clonotype turned up many times. This chain uses TRBV7-8 with TRBJ2-7, with 11 bases aligning to TRBD1. CDR3 length: 16 amino acids. V trimming: 5 bases; J trimming: 2 bases; junction bases outside the gene matches: 8. The germline CDR1 and CDR2 sequences are SGHVS and FQNEAQ. Written as DNA, the CDR3 is TGTGCCAGCAGCGCCTCCGGGACAGGGGGTGCCTACGAGCAGTACTTC. Amino acids: CASSASGTGGAYEQYF.

CDR3 loop: CASSVTSTFQETQYF. The CDR3 region has the DNA TGTGCCAGCAGCGTAACTAGCACCTTTCAAGAGACCCAGTACTTC. The chain has TRBV9 and TRBJ2-5; weak D call: TRBD2 (6 bases). Germline V gene lookup returns CDR1 SGDLS and CDR2 YYNGEE. The CDR3 contains 15 residues. V lost 1 base to trimming and J lost 2 bases, with 12 bases between them.

The table lists this clonotype with a few counts. V is TRBV7-2 and J is TRBJ2-4; D call uncertain. The germline CDR1 and CDR2 sequences are SGHTA and FQGNSA. The CDR3 is 13 residues long. V lost 5 bases and J 8 bases, leaving 13 bases between the germline ends. CDR3 sequence (DNA): TGTGCCAGCAGCCAAGGGTTGGCAGACATTCAGTACTTC. The encoded protein is CASSQGLADIQYF.

Details on this clonotype: A junction end diverges from the germline sequence, so it may reflect a read error. CDR3 nucleotides: TGTGCTAGCAGCTTAAGCGGGAGGGCCCCAGAGACCCAGTACTTC. Amino acids: CASSLSGRAPETQYF. This chain joins TRBV7-7 and TRBJ2-5; 10 nucleotides match TRBD2. The germline V gene has CDR1 SSHAT and CDR2 FNYEAQ (reference sequence). The CDR3 is 15 residues long.

V usage is TRBV27 and J usage is TRBJ1-1; D is unclear. Germline V gene sequence: CDR1 MNHEY, CDR2 SMNVEV (reference sequence). This CDR3 has 13 amino acids. V dropped 1 base and J dropped 3 bases, with 6 bases sitting between them. The CDR3 loop is CASSLFIHTEAFF. CDR3 bases: TGTGCCAGCAGTTTATTCATCCACACTGAAGCTTTCTTT.

At least ten counts were recorded for this clonotype. This chain links TRBV28 with TRBJ1-2; 9 bases are a match to TRBD1. The germline V gene has CDR1 MDHEN and CDR2 SYDVKM. After removal of 4 bases from V and 8 bases from J, the junction contained 11 bases not matched to a gene. The CDR3 is 15 residues long. The CDR3 DNA reads TGTGCCAGCAGTTCGCCCTACAGGGGGCTGGGAGGCTACACCTTC. Encoded protein: CASSSPYRGLGGYTF.

This clonotype was counted at least ten times. This chain joins TRBV7-8 and TRBJ2-2; D is uncertain. The CDR3 sequence is 16 residues long. Per the germline V gene, CDR1 is SGHVS and CDR2 is FQNEAQ. V was cut by 5 bases and J by 0 bases, with 13 bases left in between. The CDR3 sequence is CASSPTERTNTGELFF. CDR3 nucleotides: TGTGCCAGCAGCCCCACCGAACGGACGAACACCGGGGAGCTGTTTTTT.

At least ten counts were recorded for this clonotype. V is TRBV7-9 and J is TRBJ2-7; 12 bases map to TRBD2. The CDR3 is 19 amino acids. V shed 5 bases, J shed 6 bases, and the junction held 20 bases outside the gene matches. Germline V CDR1 and CDR2: SEHNR, FQNEAQ (reference sequence). The CDR3 region is CASSPVRLAGGPGRREQYF. The CDR3 region has the DNA TGTGCCAGCAGCCCTGTCCGGCTAGCGGGAGGGCCGGGTAGACGCGAGCAGTACTTC.

This clonotype was recorded a few times. The genes are TRBV20-1 and TRBJ2-1; D unresolved. V lost 0 bases and J 2 bases, leaving 14 bases between the germline ends. The CDR3 runs to 16 residues. In germline, CDR1 is DFQATT, CDR2 SNEGSKA (reference sequence). This CDR3 is CSARDRRSRPYNEQFF. CDR3 sequence (DNA): TGCAGTGCTAGAGATAGGCGGAGCCGCCCCTACAATGAGCAGTTCTTC.

The chain joins TRBV7-2 to TRBJ1-4, with TRBD1 identical over 9 bases. The J segment lost 8 bases and the V segment lost 7 bases, leaving 5 bases of the junction unmatched. There are 13 residues in the CDR3. From germline, CDR1 is SGHTA and CDR2 FQGNSA. The CDR3 protein is CASTWDRAEKLFF. As DNA, the CDR3 is TGTGCCAGCACCTGGGACAGGGCAGAAAAACTGTTTTTT. Full variable domain (missing parts from reference TRBV7-2 and TRBJ1-4): GAGVSQSPSNKVTEKGKDVELRCDPISGHTALYWYRQSLGQGLEFLIYFQGNSAPDKSGLPSDRFSAERTGGSVSTLTIQRTQQEDSAVYLCASTWDRAEKLFFGSGTQLSVL.

This chain uses TRBV6-2 or TRBV6-3 with TRBJ2-7, with 7 bases lining up with TRBD1. There are 16 residues in the CDR3. V shed 0 bases and J 2 bases; nucleotides not matched to a gene: 7. From germline, CDR1 is MNHEY and CDR2 SVGEGT. For the CDR3, the DNA is TGTGCCAGCAGTTACTCTGTGACAGGGTTAACCTACGAGCAGTACTTC. Translated: CASSYSVTGLTYEQYF.

This clonotype has ten or more counts. The rearrangement uses TRBV28 and TRBJ2-3; no clear D. Trimming left V 5 bases short and J 4 bases short, with 13 bases between. The length of the CDR3 is 14 residues. In germline, CDR1 is MDHEN, CDR2 SYDVKM. Written as DNA, the CDR3 is TGTGCCAGCAGTCCCCTCGGGCTAGCAGATACGCAGTATTTT. Its protein product is CASSPLGLADTQYF.